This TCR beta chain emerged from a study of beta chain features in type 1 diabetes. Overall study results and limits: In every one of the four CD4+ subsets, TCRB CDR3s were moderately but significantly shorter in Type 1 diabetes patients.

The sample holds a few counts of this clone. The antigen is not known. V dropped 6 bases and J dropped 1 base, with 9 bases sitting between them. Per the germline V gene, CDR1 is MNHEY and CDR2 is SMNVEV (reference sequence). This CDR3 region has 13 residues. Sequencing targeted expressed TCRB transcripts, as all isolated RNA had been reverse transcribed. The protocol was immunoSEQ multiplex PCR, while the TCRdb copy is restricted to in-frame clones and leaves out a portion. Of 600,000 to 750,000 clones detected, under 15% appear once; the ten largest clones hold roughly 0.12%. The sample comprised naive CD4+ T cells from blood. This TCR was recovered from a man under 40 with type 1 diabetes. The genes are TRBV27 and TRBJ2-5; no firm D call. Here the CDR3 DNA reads TGTGCCAGCAGCTCAAAAGGCCAAGAGACCCAGTACTTC. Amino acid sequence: CASSSKGQETQYF.